These 3 T cell receptor beta chains were all obtained from the same sample, sequenced in a study of blood T cell repertoires in COVID-19. Here immunoSEQ multiplex PCR was the method, and the copy in TCRdb shows in-frame clones only, minus some. The table has about 160,000 clones, about 90% seen once. The sequenced sample was peripheral blood. These TCRs come from a woman aged 70 to 79 with acute or convalescent COVID-19.

This chain links TRBV28 with TRBJ1-4; D unresolved. The CDR3 extends over 13 amino acids. Trimming stripped 6 bases from V and 0 bases from J, with 5 bases between. Germline V gene data show CDR1 as MDHEN and CDR2 as SYDVKM. CDR3 sequence: CASRLTTNEKLFF. CDR3 bases: TGTGCCAGCAGACTCACAACTAATGAAAAACTGTTTTTT. Drawing the rest from reference TRBV28 and TRBJ1-4, the complete variable domain is DVKVTQSSRYLVKRTGEKVFLECVQDMDHENMFWYRQDPGLGLRLIYFSYDVKMKEKGDIPEGYSVSREKKERFSLILESASTNQTSMYLCASRLTTNEKLFFGSGTQLSVL.

This chain uses TRBV27 with TRBJ1-5; the match to TRBD1 covers 8 bases. Per the germline V gene, CDR1 is MNHEY and CDR2 is SMNVEV (reference sequence). This CDR3 has 15 amino acids. After removal of 5 bases from V and 6 bases from J, the junction contained 9 bases not matched to a gene. The DNA for the CDR3 is TGTGCCAGCAGTCCCCTGGACAGGGTACGTCAGCCCCAGCATTTT. It is translated as CASSPLDRVRQPQHF.

This rearrangement joins TRBV4-2 to TRBJ1-5; D remains ambiguous. The CDR3 has 15 amino acids. CDR1 is LGHNA and CDR2 is YNFKEQ in the germline V gene. V lost 0 bases and J lost 4, with 10 bases in between. For the CDR3, the DNA is TGTGCCAGCAGCCAAGATTGGTCGACTAATCAGCCCCAGCATTTT. It specifies CASSQDWSTNQPQHF.